This TCR beta chain came from a study of patients and donors after allogeneic stem cell transplantation. The germline V gene encodes CDR1 MDHEN and CDR2 SYDVKM. Germline trimming cut 5 bases from V and 8 bases from J; bases unmatched to any gene: 2. The CDR3 runs 11 residues. TCRdb re-derived calls from the RT-PCR reads in MiXCR, one entry per CDR3 protein. In the table there are about 87,000 distinct CDR3 sequences, 5% of which are singletons. This clonotype was detected ten times or more. This receptor was identified in a human donor who was either an allogeneic HSCT recipient or a stem cell or donor lymphocyte infusion donor (not recorded which). It is not recorded whose cells these are; they may come from a transplant donor. Material for sequencing was blood, either unsorted or a sorted T cell fraction (not recorded which). The chain combines TRBV28 with TRBJ1-2; 7 bases align to TRBD1. CDR3 amino acids: CASSTDRGYTF. The CDR3 DNA reads as TGTGCCAGCAGTACGGACAGGGGCTACACCTTC.